One sample yielded the 32 T cell receptor beta chains listed below, sequenced in a study of cytotoxic CD8 clonotypes in ibrutinib-treated CLL. Generated by immunoSEQ multiplex PCR, the TCRdb table keeps only in-frame clones and is missing some. The table lists some 170,000 clones, roughly 88% of them singletons. The source was PBMCs, collected at disease progression, from a patient treated with ibrutinib. All receptors derive from a human donor with chronic lymphocytic leukemia.

This clone came up once. This chain connects TRBV29-1 to TRBJ2-6, with TRBD2 as a possible D gene (6 bases). Trimming pared 5 bases from V and 0 bases from J, leaving 14 bases between. From germline, CDR1 is SQVTM and CDR2 ANQGSEA. The CDR3 contains 16 residues. The CDR3 loop reads CSVRGSGLSGANVLTF. In DNA, the CDR3 is TGCAGCGTTCGGGGGTCGGGCCTCTCTGGGGCCAACGTCCTGACTTTC.

The V call is TRBV15, the J call TRBJ2-5, with D unresolved. Germline loops: CDR1 LNHNV, CDR2 YYDKDF (reference sequence). This CDR3 spans 16 amino acids. Trimming removed 0 bases at V and 4 bases at J, with 15 bases between. The CDR3 coding sequence is TGTGCCACCAGCAGAGATCTCGGTCCGGACGGAGAGACCCAGTACTTC. Amino acid sequence: CATSRDLGPDGETQYF.

This sequence joins TRBV15 and TRBJ1-1, with D perhaps matching TRBD1 (6 bases). The germline V gene has CDR1 LNHNV and CDR2 YYDKDF (reference sequence). This CDR3 spans 14 amino acids. The V end lost 3 bases, the J end lost 0 bases, and 8 bases lay between the germline ends. This CDR3 reads CATSSRGMNTEAFF. The CDR3 bases are TGTGCCACCAGCAGCAGGGGCATGAACACTGAAGCTTTCTTT.

The chain is built from TRBV6-6 and TRBJ2-1; 8 nucleotides line up with TRBD2. This CDR3 has 16 residues. Germline assignment: CDR1 MNHNY and CDR2 SVGAGI (reference sequence). V lost 6 bases, J lost 0 bases, and 7 bases stayed unmatched. The CDR3 DNA reads TGTGCCAGCAGCCACCGAGGGACTAGCTCCTACAATGAGCAGTTCTTC. As protein: CASSHRGTSSYNEQFF.

J is TRBJ2-1 and V is TRBV5-6, with 9 bases matching TRBD1. Germline V lookup: CDR1 SGHDT, CDR2 YYEEEE. The CDR3 is made up of 16 amino acids. V dropped 4 bases and J dropped 3; count of bases not matched to a gene: 8. The CDR3 reads CASSKPGTGNYNEQFF. The DNA of the CDR3 is TGTGCCAGCAGCAAACCCGGGACAGGGAACTACAATGAGCAGTTCTTC.

This chain joins TRBV6-1 and TRBJ2-7; D not resolved. The germline gives CDR1 MNHNS, CDR2 SASEGT. Trimming took off 8 bases at V and 3 bases at J, with 8 bases between the two ends. This CDR3 is built from 11 residues. CDR3 bases: TGTGCCAGCCCTCGGAACTACGAGCAGTACTTC. It yields the protein CASPRNYEQYF.

The V call is TRBV7-2, the J call TRBJ2-7; 9 bases fit TRBD2. Losses at the gene ends were 8 bases for V and 7 bases for J; bases not matched to a gene: 12. This CDR3 has 14 residues. Germline V CDR1 and CDR2: SGHTA, FQGNSA. The chain's CDR3 is CASRPAGGPLEQYF. CDR3 bases: TGTGCCAGCCGACCGGCGGGAGGGCCTTTAGAGCAGTACTTC. Full variable domain (rest looked up from reference TRBV7-2 and TRBJ2-7): GAGVSQSPSNKVTEKGKDVELRCDPISGHTALYWYRQSLGQGLEFLIYFQGNSAPDKSGLPSDRFSAERTGGSVSTLTIQRTQQEDSAVYLCASRPAGGPLEQYFGPGTRLTVT.

As DNA, the CDR3 is TGTGCCAGCAGCACAACAACACAGTACTACGAGCAGTACTTC. Its protein product is CASSTTTQYYEQYF. The V and J genes are TRBV5-5 and TRBJ2-7; no firm D call. The CDR3 contains 14 residues. Germline-derived CDR1 and CDR2 are SGHKS and YYEKEE (reference sequence). V lost 4 bases to trimming and J lost 3 bases, with 14 bases between them.

The genes are TRBV19 and TRBJ2-7; 12 positions agree with TRBD1. This CDR3 comprises 15 residues. Germline V CDR1 and CDR2: LNHDA, SQIVND (reference sequence). V trimming: 4 bases; J trimming: 6 bases; junction bases outside the gene matches: 7. CDR3 residues: CASSRGDRGLGEQYF. In DNA, the CDR3 is TGTGCCAGTAGTAGGGGGGACAGGGGGCTGGGCGAGCAGTACTTC.

The chain uses TRBV7-2 and TRBJ2-1; 7 bases align to TRBD2. CDR1 is SGHTA, CDR2 FQGNSA, per germline. V was pared by 0 bases and J by 3 bases, with 5 bases of the junction left unmatched. This CDR3 spans 16 amino acids. CDR3 region: CASSLAFERDYNEQFF. The CDR3 bases are TGTGCCAGCAGCTTAGCGTTCGAGCGGGACTACAATGAGCAGTTCTTC.

This clone has just a few counts. This chain connects TRBV28 to TRBJ1-5, with D possibly being TRBD1 (5 bases). CDR1 and CDR2 (germline): MDHEN, SYDVKM. V dropped 9 bases and J dropped 1 base, with 16 bases sitting between them. The CDR3 is 15 residues long. CDR3 residues: CASKYQGKSNQPQHF. CDR3 DNA sequence: TGTGCCAGTAAGTACCAGGGAAAGAGCAATCAGCCCCAGCATTTT.

V and J are TRBV6-7 and TRBJ2-5; perhaps D is TRBD1 or TRBD2 (5 bases each). TRBV6-7 is an ORF for which the function is uncertain. V lost 6 bases, J lost 0 bases, and 17 bases lay in between. The CDR3 covers 16 residues. CDR3 protein: CASRYKHRGDQETQYF. In DNA form, the CDR3 reads TGTGCCAGCAGGTACAAGCATCGAGGGGACCAAGAGACCCAGTACTTC.

The genes are TRBV15 and TRBJ2-7, with 8 bases lining up with TRBD2. Per the germline V gene, CDR1 is LNHNV and CDR2 is YYDKDF (reference sequence). The CDR3 is 14 residues long. The J segment lost 5 bases and the V segment lost 8 bases, leaving 11 bases of the junction unmatched. The CDR3 DNA follows: TGTGCCACCGCGGGGGGTTGGAAACTCCACGAGCAGTACTTC. Encoded protein: CATAGGWKLHEQYF.

The J gene is TRBJ1-1, the V gene TRBV7-2; D uncertain. The CDR3 runs 14 residues. Germline values: CDR1 SGHTA, CDR2 FQGNSA. V gave up 4 bases and J gave up 4 bases, with 13 bases separating them. CDR3 region: CASSSPRPTTEAFF. The CDR3, as DNA: TGTGCCAGCAGCTCCCCCCGACCGACCACTGAAGCTTTCTTT.

This chain uses TRBV19 with TRBJ2-3; the D gene is possibly TRBD1 (7 bases). The CDR3 is 15 residues long. CDR1 LNHDA and CDR2 SQIVND come from the germline V gene (reference sequence). V was cut by 2 bases and J by 3 bases, with 12 bases left in between. The DNA of the CDR3 is TGTGCCAGTAGTATAAGGGACAGCGGGACAGATACGCAGTATTTT. It translates to CASSIRDSGTDTQYF. Using reference TRBV19 and TRBJ2-3 for the parts outside the CDR3, the full variable domain is DGGITQSPKYLFRKEGQNVTLSCEQNLNHDAMYWYRQDPGQGLRLIYYSQIVNDFQKGDIAEGYSVSREKKESFPLTVTSAQKNPTAFYLCASSIRDSGTDTQYFGPGTRLTVL.

The V call is TRBV5-1, the J call TRBJ2-7, with 9 bases aligning to TRBD1. In germline, CDR1 is SGHRS, CDR2 YFSETQ. The J segment lost 6 bases and the V segment lost 0 bases, leaving 10 bases of the junction unmatched. This CDR3 is built from 16 residues. The CDR3 reads CASSLALGTGWLEQYF. CDR3 DNA: TGCGCCAGCAGCTTGGCTCTCGGGACAGGGTGGCTCGAGCAGTACTTC.

The V call is TRBV7-6, the J call TRBJ2-1, with 9 bases identical to TRBD1. V was clipped by 5 bases and J by 4 bases; unmatched bases: 6. Germline loops: CDR1 SGHVS, CDR2 FNYEAQ. The CDR3 has 15 residues. The CDR3 spells CASSGGQGAYNEQFF. CDR3 DNA sequence: TGTGCCAGCAGCGGGGGACAGGGCGCTTACAATGAGCAGTTCTTC. The full variable domain, its missing parts supplied by reference TRBV7-6 and TRBJ2-1, is GAGVSQSPRYKVTKRGQDVALRCDPISGHVSLYWYRQALGQGPEFLTYFNYEAQQDKSGLPNDRFSAERPEGSISTLTIQRTEQRDSAMYRCASSGGQGAYNEQFFGPGTRLTVL.

This chain connects TRBV7-2 to TRBJ2-7; 10 nucleotides line up with TRBD2. CDR3 size: 17 residues. Germline assignment: CDR1 SGHTA and CDR2 FQGNSA. V gave up 5 bases and J gave up 3 bases; unmatched junction bases: 13. The CDR3 is CASSQKLAGTSVYEQYF. The CDR3 DNA is TGTGCCAGCAGCCAGAAATTAGCCGGGACTAGCGTCTACGAGCAGTACTTC.

The V call is TRBV15, the J call TRBJ2-2, with D perhaps being TRBD1 or TRBD2 (6 bases each). The germline V gene has CDR1 LNHNV and CDR2 YYDKDF (reference sequence). Trimming removed 5 bases at V and 7 bases at J, with 17 bases between. The CDR3 totals 15 residues. The CDR3 reads CATSARGGGVGELFF. CDR3 bases: TGTGCCACCAGCGCAAGAGGAGGGGGAGTCGGGGAGCTGTTTTTT.

This sequence joins TRBV15 and TRBJ1-5; D uncertain. CDR1 LNHNV and CDR2 YYDKDF come from the germline V gene (reference sequence). There are 14 residues in the CDR3. The V end was cut by 3 bases, the J end by 5 bases, with 11 bases between. The CDR3, as DNA: TGTGCCACCAGCAGGTGGGGAAGCGATCAGCCCCAGCATTTT. As protein: CATSRWGSDQPQHF.

This rearrangement joins TRBV6-1 to TRBJ1-1, with D possibly matching TRBD1 (5 bases). There are 10 residues in the CDR3. Germline assignment: CDR1 MNHNS and CDR2 SASEGT. The V and J ends lost 5 bases and 8 bases respectively, with 6 bases between them. The CDR3 is CASSNREAFF. In nucleotides, the CDR3 is TGTGCCAGCAGTAACAGGGAAGCTTTCTTT.

V gene TRBV6-6 combines with J gene TRBJ2-3; 11 bases agree with TRBD2. V shed 2 bases, J shed 2 bases, and the junction held 3 bases outside the gene matches. Germline CDR1 is MNHNY and CDR2 is SVGAGI (reference sequence). The CDR3 sequence is 16 residues long. In nucleotides, the CDR3 is TGTGCCAGCAGTTACGGGACTAGCGGCAACACAGATACGCAGTATTTT. Translation gives CASSYGTSGNTDTQYF.

The rearrangement links TRBV19 to TRBJ1-1; D uncertain. This CDR3 contains 14 residues. V was cut by 6 bases and J by 0 bases, with 11 bases left in between. The V gene's germline CDR1 is LNHDA and CDR2 SQIVND (reference sequence). DNA of the CDR3: TGTGCCAGTAGCACCTCGGGGTTGAACACTGAAGCTTTCTTT. Amino acids: CASSTSGLNTEAFF.

The gene calls are TRBV5-1 and TRBJ2-3; the D gene is possibly TRBD2 (6 bases). V lost 0 bases, J lost 2 bases, and 10 bases lay in between. Per germline, CDR1 SGHRS and CDR2 YFSETQ. This CDR3 is built from 15 residues. Here the CDR3 DNA reads TGCGCCAGCAGCTTGGTAGGCGGGATCACAGATACGCAGTATTTT. This gives the protein CASSLVGGITDTQYF.

The V and J genes are TRBV27 and TRBJ2-7, with 11 nucleotides matching TRBD2. J gave up 5 bases and V 6 bases, and 9 bases lay outside the gene matches. The CDR3 consists of 15 residues. Germline assignment: CDR1 MNHEY and CDR2 SMNVEV (reference sequence). The CDR3 coding sequence is TGTGCCAGCAGACCTACTAGCGGGAGATCGGACGAGCAGTACTTC. This sequence encodes CASRPTSGRSDEQYF.

A single count supports this clone. The chain links TRBV11-2 to TRBJ2-1; unclear D gene. Germline CDR1 SGHAT, CDR2 FQNNGV. The ends were cut back, 5 bases at V and 0 bases at J, with 11 bases in the middle. The CDR3 runs 15 residues. The CDR3: CASSALDSSYNEQFF. DNA for the CDR3: TGTGCCAGCAGCGCCTTAGACTCCTCCTACAATGAGCAGTTCTTC.

This clone has a single count. The V and J genes are TRBV7-3 and TRBJ2-3; D is ambiguous. CDR3 length equals 13 residues. In germline, CDR1 is SGHTA, CDR2 FQGTGA. V dropped 6 bases and J dropped 4 bases, with 11 bases sitting between them. The CDR3 loop is CASSYTRPDTQYF. The DNA for the CDR3 is TGTGCCAGCAGTTACACAAGGCCAGATACGCAGTATTTT.

The rearrangement joins TRBV28 to TRBJ2-6, with D perhaps matching TRBD1 (5 bases). V lost 8 bases and J lost 2, with 10 bases in between. CDR1 and CDR2 (germline): MDHEN, SYDVKM. The length of the CDR3 is 14 residues. CDR3 region: CASEGVAGANVLTF. CDR3 nucleotide sequence: TGTGCCAGCGAAGGGGTAGCTGGGGCCAACGTCCTGACTTTC. The full variable domain, with the rest looked up from reference TRBV28 and TRBJ2-6, is DVKVTQSSRYLVKRTGEKVFLECVQDMDHENMFWYRQDPGLGLRLIYFSYDVKMKEKGDIPEGYSVSREKKERFSLILESASTNQTSMYLCASEGVAGANVLTFGAGSRLTVL.

The rearrangement links TRBV30 to TRBJ2-7; D is perhaps TRBD2 (5 bases). V lost 8 bases, J lost 0 bases, and 11 bases lay in between. The CDR3 is made up of 12 amino acids. Germline CDR1 is GTSNPN and CDR2 is SVGIG (reference sequence). The CDR3 DNA reads as TGTGCCGGTGGACTGAGCTCCTACGAGCAGTACTTC. Encoded protein: CAGGLSSYEQYF.

The gene calls are TRBV7-3 and TRBJ2-3, with D hard to call. CDR3 size: 14 residues. Per the germline V gene, CDR1 is SGHTA and CDR2 is FQGTGA. Trimming shortened V by 9 bases and J by 2 bases, and 15 bases separated the two germline ends. The CDR3 loop reads CASTTLGNTDTQYF. The CDR3 DNA reads TGTGCCAGTACGACCCTAGGAAACACAGATACGCAGTATTTT.

Here the CDR3 reads CASSLSLGEQFF. The DNA of the CDR3 is TGTGCCAGCAGCTTGAGTCTTGGGGAGCAGTTCTTC. The V gene is TRBV5-6, the J gene TRBJ2-1, with D unresolved. Germline V CDR1 and CDR2: SGHDT, YYEEEE. The CDR3 is made up of 12 amino acids. Trimming took off 1 base at V and 10 bases at J, with 9 bases between the two ends.

V and J are TRBV7-3 and TRBJ2-2, with 14 nucleotides matching TRBD2. Germline values: CDR1 SGHTA, CDR2 FQGTGA. V shed 3 bases, J shed 5 bases, and the junction held 5 bases outside the gene matches. The length of the CDR3 is 17 residues. The CDR3: CASSFGTSGSGTGELFF. The CDR3 DNA follows: TGTGCCAGCAGCTTCGGGACTAGCGGGAGTGGGACCGGGGAGCTGTTTTTT.